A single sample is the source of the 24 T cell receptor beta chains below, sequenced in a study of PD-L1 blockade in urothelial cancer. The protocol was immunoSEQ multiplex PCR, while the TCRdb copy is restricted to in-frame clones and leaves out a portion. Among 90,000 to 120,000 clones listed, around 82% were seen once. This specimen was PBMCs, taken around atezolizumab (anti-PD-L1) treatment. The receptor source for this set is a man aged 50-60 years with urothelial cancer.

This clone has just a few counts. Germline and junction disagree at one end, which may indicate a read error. This CDR3 reads CAAHRGGTQYF. CDR3 bases: TGCGCAGCCCACAGGGGAGGGACCCAGTACTTC. The rearrangement links TRBV6-5 to TRBJ2-5; a possible D gene is TRBD1 (7 bases). CDR1 is MNHEY, CDR2 SVGAGI, per germline. CDR3 length: 11 amino acids.

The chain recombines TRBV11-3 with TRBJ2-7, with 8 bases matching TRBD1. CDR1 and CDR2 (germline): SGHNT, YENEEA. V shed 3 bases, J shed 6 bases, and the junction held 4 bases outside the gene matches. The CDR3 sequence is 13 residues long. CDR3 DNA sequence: TGTGCCAGCAGCTTCGGACAGGGACTCGAGCAGTACTTC. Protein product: CASSFGQGLEQYF.

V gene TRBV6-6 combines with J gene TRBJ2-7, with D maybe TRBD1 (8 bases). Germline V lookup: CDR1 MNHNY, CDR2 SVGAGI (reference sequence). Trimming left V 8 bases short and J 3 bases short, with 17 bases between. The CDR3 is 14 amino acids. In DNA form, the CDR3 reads TGTGCCAGCCGAGACGGGGGGACAGGCTACGAGCAGTACTTC. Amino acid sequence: CASRDGGTGYEQYF.

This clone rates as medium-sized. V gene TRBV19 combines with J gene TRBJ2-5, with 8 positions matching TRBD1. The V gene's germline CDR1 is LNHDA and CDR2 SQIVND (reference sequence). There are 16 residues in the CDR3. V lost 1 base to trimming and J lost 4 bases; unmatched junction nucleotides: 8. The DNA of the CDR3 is TGTGCCAGTAGTATAGCCTGGGTGACAGGGGTAGAGACCCAGTACTTC. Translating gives CASSIAWVTGVETQYF.

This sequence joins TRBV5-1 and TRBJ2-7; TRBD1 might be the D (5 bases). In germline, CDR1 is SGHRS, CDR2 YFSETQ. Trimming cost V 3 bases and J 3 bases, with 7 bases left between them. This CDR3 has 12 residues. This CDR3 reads CASSSDNYEQYF. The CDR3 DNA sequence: TGCGCCAGCAGCTCGGACAACTACGAGCAGTACTTC.

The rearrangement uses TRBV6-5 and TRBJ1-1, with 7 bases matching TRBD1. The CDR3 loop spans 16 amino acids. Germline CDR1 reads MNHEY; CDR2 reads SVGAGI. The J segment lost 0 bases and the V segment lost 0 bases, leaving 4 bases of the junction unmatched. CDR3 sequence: CASSYSRGALNTEAFF. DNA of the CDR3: TGTGCCAGCAGTTACTCCAGGGGGGCCCTGAACACTGAAGCTTTCTTT.

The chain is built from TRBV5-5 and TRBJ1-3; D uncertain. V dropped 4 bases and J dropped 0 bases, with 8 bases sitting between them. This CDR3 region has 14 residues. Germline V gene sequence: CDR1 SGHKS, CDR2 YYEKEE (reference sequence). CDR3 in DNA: TGTGCCAGCAGCCAGGATATCTCTGGAAACACCATATATTTT. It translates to CASSQDISGNTIYF.

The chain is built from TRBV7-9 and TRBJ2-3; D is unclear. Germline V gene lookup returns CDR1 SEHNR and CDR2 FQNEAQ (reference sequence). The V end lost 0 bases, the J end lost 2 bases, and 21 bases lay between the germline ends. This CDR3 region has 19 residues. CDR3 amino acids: CASSLATNILWQLTDTQYF. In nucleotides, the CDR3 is TGTGCCAGCAGCTTAGCCACTAACATTCTTTGGCAGCTCACAGATACGCAGTATTTT.

The CDR3 region has the DNA TGTGCCAGCAGGACAGGGAATACCTACGAGCAGTACTTC. Translating it yields CASRTGNTYEQYF. The rearrangement links TRBV28 to TRBJ2-7, with 7 bases lining up with TRBD1. The V segment lost 6 bases and the J segment 2 bases; nucleotides outside the gene matches: 4. This CDR3 is built from 13 residues. CDR1 and CDR2 (germline): MDHEN, SYDVKM.

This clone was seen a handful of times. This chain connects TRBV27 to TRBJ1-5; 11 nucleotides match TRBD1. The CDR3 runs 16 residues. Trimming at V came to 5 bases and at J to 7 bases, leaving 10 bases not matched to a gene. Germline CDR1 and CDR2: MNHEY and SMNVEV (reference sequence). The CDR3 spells CASSAIGQGAEQPQHF. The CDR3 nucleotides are TGTGCCAGCAGTGCAATCGGACAGGGGGCCGAGCAGCCCCAGCATTTT.

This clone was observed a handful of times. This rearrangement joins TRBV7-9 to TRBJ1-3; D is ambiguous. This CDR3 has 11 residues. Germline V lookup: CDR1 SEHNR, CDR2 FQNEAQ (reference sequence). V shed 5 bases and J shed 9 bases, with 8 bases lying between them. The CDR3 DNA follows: TGTGCCAGCAGCCACGAGGGCACCATATATTTT. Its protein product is CASSHEGTIYF.

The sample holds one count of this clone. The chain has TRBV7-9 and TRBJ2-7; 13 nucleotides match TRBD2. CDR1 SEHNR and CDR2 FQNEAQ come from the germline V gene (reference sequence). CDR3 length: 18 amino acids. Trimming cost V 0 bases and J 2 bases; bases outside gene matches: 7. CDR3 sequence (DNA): TGTGCCAGCAGCTTAGCAGGGACTAGCGGGGTGAGGACCTACGAGCAGTACTTC. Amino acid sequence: CASSLAGTSGVRTYEQYF.

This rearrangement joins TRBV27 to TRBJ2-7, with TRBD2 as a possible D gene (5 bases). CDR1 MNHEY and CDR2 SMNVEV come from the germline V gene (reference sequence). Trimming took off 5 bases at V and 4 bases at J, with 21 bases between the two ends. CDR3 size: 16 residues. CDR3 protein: CASSAASSSWTYEQYF. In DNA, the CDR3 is TGTGCCAGCAGTGCGGCTTCTTCTTCTTGGACTTACGAGCAGTACTTC.

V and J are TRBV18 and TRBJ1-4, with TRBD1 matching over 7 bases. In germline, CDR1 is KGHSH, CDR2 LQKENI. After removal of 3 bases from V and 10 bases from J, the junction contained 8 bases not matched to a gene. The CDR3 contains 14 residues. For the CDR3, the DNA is TGTGCCAGCTCACCTGGGGACAGACACGGAAAACTGTTTTTT. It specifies CASSPGDRHGKLFF.

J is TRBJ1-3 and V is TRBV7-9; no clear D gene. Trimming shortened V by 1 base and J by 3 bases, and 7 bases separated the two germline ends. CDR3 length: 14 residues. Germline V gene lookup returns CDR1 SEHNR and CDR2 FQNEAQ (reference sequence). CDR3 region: CASSLDAIGNTIYF. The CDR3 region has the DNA TGTGCCAGCAGCTTAGATGCTATTGGAAACACCATATATTTT.

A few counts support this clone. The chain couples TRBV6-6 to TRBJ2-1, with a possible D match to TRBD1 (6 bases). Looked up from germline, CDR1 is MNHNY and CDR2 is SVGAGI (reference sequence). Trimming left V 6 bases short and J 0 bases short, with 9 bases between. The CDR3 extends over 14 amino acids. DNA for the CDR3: TGTGCCAGCAGCCTAGGGGGCTCCTACAATGAGCAGTTCTTC. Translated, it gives CASSLGGSYNEQFF.

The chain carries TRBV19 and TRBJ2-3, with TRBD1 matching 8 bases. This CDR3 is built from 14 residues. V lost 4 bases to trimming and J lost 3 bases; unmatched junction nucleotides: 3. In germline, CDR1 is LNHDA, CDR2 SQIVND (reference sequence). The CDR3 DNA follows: TGTGCCAGTAGTACCCGGACAGGGACAGATACGCAGTATTTT. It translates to CASSTRTGTDTQYF. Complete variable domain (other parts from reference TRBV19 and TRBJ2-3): DGGITQSPKYLFRKEGQNVTLSCEQNLNHDAMYWYRQDPGQGLRLIYYSQIVNDFQKGDIAEGYSVSREKKESFPLTVTSAQKNPTAFYLCASSTRTGTDTQYFGPGTRLTVL.

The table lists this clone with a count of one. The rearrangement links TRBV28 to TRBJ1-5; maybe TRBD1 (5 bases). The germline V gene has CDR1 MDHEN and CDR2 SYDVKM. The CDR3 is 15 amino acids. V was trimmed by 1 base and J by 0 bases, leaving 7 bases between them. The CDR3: CASSLYDSSNQPQHF. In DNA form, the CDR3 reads TGTGCCAGCAGTTTATACGACAGTAGCAATCAGCCCCAGCATTTT.

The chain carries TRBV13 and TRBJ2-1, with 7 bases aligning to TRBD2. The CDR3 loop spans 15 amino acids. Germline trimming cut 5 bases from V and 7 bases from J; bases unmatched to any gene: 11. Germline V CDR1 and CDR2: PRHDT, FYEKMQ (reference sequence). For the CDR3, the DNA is TGTGCCAGCAGCCAGAGCGGGGCGGCCTCGAATGAGCAGTTCTTC. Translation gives CASSQSGAASNEQFF.

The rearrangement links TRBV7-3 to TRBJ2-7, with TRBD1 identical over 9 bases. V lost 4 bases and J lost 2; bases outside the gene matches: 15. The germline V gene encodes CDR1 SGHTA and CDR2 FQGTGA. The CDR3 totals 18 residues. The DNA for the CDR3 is TGTGCCAGCAGCTCGTATTCTCTAGGGACAGGGTATCCCTACGAGCAGTACTTC. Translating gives CASSSYSLGTGYPYEQYF.

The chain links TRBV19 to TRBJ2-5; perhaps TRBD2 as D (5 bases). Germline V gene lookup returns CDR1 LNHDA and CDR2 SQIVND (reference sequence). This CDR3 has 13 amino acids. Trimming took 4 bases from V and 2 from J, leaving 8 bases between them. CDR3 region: CASSTRDQETQYF. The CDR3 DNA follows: TGTGCCAGTAGTACCCGGGATCAAGAGACCCAGTACTTC.

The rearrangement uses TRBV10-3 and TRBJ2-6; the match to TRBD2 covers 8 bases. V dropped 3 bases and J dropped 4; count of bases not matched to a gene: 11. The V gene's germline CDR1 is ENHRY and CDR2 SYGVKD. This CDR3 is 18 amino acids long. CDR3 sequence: CAISDWASGSLGANVLTF. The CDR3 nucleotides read TGTGCCATCAGTGATTGGGCTAGCGGGTCCCTCGGGGCCAACGTCCTGACTTTC.

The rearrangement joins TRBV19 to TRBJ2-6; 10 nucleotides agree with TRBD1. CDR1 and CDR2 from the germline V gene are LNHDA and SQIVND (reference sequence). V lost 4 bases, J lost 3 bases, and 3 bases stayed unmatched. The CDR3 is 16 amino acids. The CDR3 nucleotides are TGTGCCAGTAGTAGACAGGGGGCGCTTGGGGCCAACGTCCTGACTTTC. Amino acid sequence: CASSRQGALGANVLTF.

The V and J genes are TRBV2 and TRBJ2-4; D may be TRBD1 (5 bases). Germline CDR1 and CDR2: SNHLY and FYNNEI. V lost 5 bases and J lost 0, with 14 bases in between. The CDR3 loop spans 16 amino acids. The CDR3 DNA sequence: TGTGCCAGCAGTACGACAGCTAATTTAGCCAAAAACATTCAGTACTTC. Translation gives CASSTTANLAKNIQYF.